Listed below are T cell receptor beta chains from one sample, sequenced in a study of cytomegalovirus exposure and HLA in healthy donors. Produced via immunoSEQ multiplex PCR; TCRdb's table is partial and in-frame only. The repertoire holds tens of thousands of clones, with roughly 93% as singletons. The sequenced sample was PBMCs. These receptors all stem from a woman aged 25-40 years in good health and CMV-seronegative. The CDR3 runs from the conserved cysteine through the conserved F or W. D genes are given only for firm matches. Only part of the rows carry a size: once, few, many, or a class if the clone is expanded.

TRBJ2-5	TRBV18	-	-	TGTGCCAGCTCACCGGGGCCGTGGGTCCCAGGCCAAGAGACCCAGTACTTC	CASSPGPWVPGQETQYF
TRBJ2-3	TRBV7-9	-	-	TGTGCCAGCAGCTTAGCGGGCAGCACAGATACGCAGTATTTT	CASSLAGSTDTQYF
TRBJ2-7	TRBV5-4	-	TRBD1	TGTGCCAGCAGCTTGGGGGACAGGGTCTACGAGCAGTACTTC	CASSLGDRVYEQYF
TRBJ1-1	TRBV5-1	-	TRBD1	TGCGCCAGCAGCCTGACAGGGGTGACTGAAGCTTTCTTT	CASSLTGVTEAFF
TRBJ2-2	TRBV29-1	-	TRBD1	TGCAGCGCCCGAAGGGGGCGGGACACCGGGGAGCTGTTTTTT	CSARRGRDTGELFF
TRBJ1-1	TRBV28	-	-	TGTGCCAGCAGTATCCAAACGCCCGGGTGGGGGCTGAACACTGAAGCTTTCTTT	CASSIQTPGWGLNTEAFF
TRBJ1-5	TRBV7-6	-	TRBD1	TGTGCCAGCAGCTTTGGGACAGGGGCTACTTCATCTAGCAATCAGCCCCAGCATTTT	CASSFGTGATSSSNQPQHF
TRBJ2-3	TRBV7-2	-	-	TGTGCCAGCAGCTTAGGGCGGGGGCCGACAGATACGCAGTATTTT	CASSLGRGPTDTQYF
TRBJ2-4	TRBV30	once	TRBD1	TGTGCCTGGAGTCTCGGGACAGGGCCCAAAAACATTCAGTACTTC	CAWSLGTGPKNIQYF
TRBJ2-5	TRBV5-4	-	TRBD2	TGTGCCAGCAGCTTAAAGGCGGGGGGCCCAGAGACCCAGTACTTC	CASSLKAGGPETQYF
TRBJ2-1	TRBV4-1	-	TRBD2	TGCGCCAGCAGCCAGGTCTGGACTAGCGGGAAATCCTACAATGAGCAGTTCTTC	CASSQVWTSGKSYNEQFF
TRBJ2-3	TRBV11-3	-	TRBD2	TGTGCCAGCAGCTGGGGACTAGCGAACACAGATACGCAGTATTTT	CASSWGLANTDTQYF
TRBJ1-3	TRBV7-9	once	-	TGTGCCAGCAGCCCCCCCGGTCCTAGCTCTGGAAACACCATATATTTT	CASSPPGPSSGNTIYF
TRBJ2-2	TRBV4-1	-	TRBD1	TGCGCCAGCAGCCGAACCGGGACAGCAAACACCGGGGAGCTGTTTTTT	CASSRTGTANTGELFF
TRBJ1-3	TRBV7-2	-	TRBD1	TGTGCCAGCAGCCCCCGGACAGGGGGGGGAAACACCATATATTTT	CASSPRTGGGNTIYF
TRBJ2-1	TRBV2	-	TRBD2	TGTGCCAGCAGGCGGGAGTCCTATGAGCAGTTCTTC	CASRRESYEQFF
TRBJ1-6	TRBV19	-	-	TGTGCCAGTAGTGCCTTCGGACAGAATTCACCCCTCCACTTT	CASSAFGQNSPLHF
TRBJ2-7	TRBV5-1	-	-	TGCGCCAGCAGCCAGCTAGTTTCAGGGGACTACGAGCAGTACTTC	CASSQLVSGDYEQYF
TRBJ2-1	TRBV5-1	-	TRBD2	TGCGCCAGCAGCGAAATCCCCGGGACTAGCGGCAATGAGCAGTTCTTC	CASSEIPGTSGNEQFF
TRBJ2-7	TRBV28	-	-	TGTGCCAGCAGTTTCCCCACAGGGGACTCCTCCTACGAGCAGTACTTC	CASSFPTGDSSYEQYF
TRBJ2-1	TRBV7-5	-	-	TGTGCCAGAAGCTTAGCGCTACTGAATAGTGGGGCCCTCGGTGAGCAGTTCTTC	CARSLALLNSGALGEQFF
TRBJ1-5	TRBV2	-	-	TGTGCCAGCATCGCGGACCTAGGGGATCAGCCCCAGCATTTT	CASIADLGDQPQHF
TRBJ1-2	TRBV7-9	-	TRBD1	TGTGCCAGCAGCACAAGGACAGGGATCAACTATGGCTACACCTTC	CASSTRTGINYGYTF
TRBJ2-5	TRBV15	-	TRBD1	TGTGCCACCAGCAGAGATAGGGACAGGGGAATCGAGACCCAGTACTTC	CATSRDRDRGIETQYF
TRBJ1-1	TRBV28	once	-	TGTGCCAGCAGTTACATTCAGGAAGGGGACACTGAAGCTTTCTTT	CASSYIQEGDTEAFF
TRBJ1-6	TRBV11-2	-	-	TGTGCCAGCAGCTTACTTATGTTTAATTCACCCCTCCACTTT	CASSLLMFNSPLHF
TRBJ2-7	TRBV30	-	TRBD2	TGTGCCTGGAGTGGGTGGACTAGCGACCCCGAGCAGTACTTC	CAWSGWTSDPEQYF
TRBJ2-1	TRBV4-1	-	-	TGCGCCAGCAGCCCCTCGGACAGCTACAATGAGCAGTTCTTC	CASSPSDSYNEQFF
TRBJ2-7	TRBV19	-	TRBD2	TGTGCCAGTAGCGTGACTAGCGGTTCCTACGAGCAGTACTTC	CASSVTSGSYEQYF
TRBJ2-1	TRBV19	-	-	TGTGCCAGTAGTCGCCCGACAGTACAGTACAATGAGCAGTTCTTC	CASSRPTVQYNEQFF
TRBJ2-1	TRBV7-6	-	TRBD2	TGTGCCAGCAGCTTAGGACTAGCTTCCTACAATGAGCAGTTCTTC	CASSLGLASYNEQFF
TRBJ2-7	TRBV7-2	few	TRBD1	TGTGCCAGCAGCCCCGGGACAGGTTACGGCTACGAGCAGTACTTC	CASSPGTGYGYEQYF
TRBJ2-7	TRBV28	-	-	TGTGCCAGCAGTTTAGCCGGTGGAGGGACCTACGAGCAGTACTTC	CASSLAGGGTYEQYF
TRBJ2-7	TRBV6-6	-	-	TGTGCCAGCAGTCGAACAGGTTCCTACGAGCAGTACTTC	CASSRTGSYEQYF
TRBJ1-1	TRBV7-3	-	-	TGTGCCAGCAGCTCTCGCGGGGAAGGGAACACTGAAGCTTTCTTT	CASSSRGEGNTEAFF
TRBJ2-7	TRBV6-5	few	TRBD1	TGTGCCAGCAGTACTGCGGGACAGGGTGTCTACGAGCAGTACTTC	CASSTAGQGVYEQYF
TRBJ1-6	TRBV9	-	-	TGTGCCAGCAGCGCCGGCGGGCCATATAATTCACCCCTCCACTTT	CASSAGGPYNSPLHF
TRBJ2-1	TRBV5-4	-	TRBD2	TGTGCCAGCAGCTTGGCGGGGGCGGGAGGCTACAATGAGCAGTTCTTC	CASSLAGAGGYNEQFF
TRBJ2-1	TRBV6-5	-	TRBD1	TGTGCCAGCAGTACCGACAGGGGGTCCTACAATGAGCAGTTCTTC	CASSTDRGSYNEQFF
TRBJ1-2	TRBV7-9	-	-	TGTGCCAGCAGCCCCGGGGGATTATCAAACTATGGCTACACCTTC	CASSPGGLSNYGYTF
TRBJ2-7	TRBV28	-	TRBD1	TGTGCCAGCAGTTTACTCGTATCGGACAGGGCCTACGAGCAGTACTTC	CASSLLVSDRAYEQYF
TRBJ1-2	TRBV9	once	-	TGTGCCAGCAGCGCGTACATTGGTACCGGCTACACCTTC	CASSAYIGTGYTF
TRBJ2-6	TRBV6-1	-	TRBD1	TGTGCCAGCAGTGGGACAGGGGGCTCTGGGGCCAACGTCCTGACTTTC	CASSGTGGSGANVLTF
TRBJ2-4	TRBV7-8	-	-	TGTGCCAGCTGCGAACAGGGTGCCAAAAACATTCAGTACTTC	CASCEQGAKNIQYF
TRBJ2-2	TRBV7-8	-	TRBD2	TGTGCCAGCAGCTCTAGCGGGAGGTTTACCGGGGAGCTGTTTTTT	CASSSSGRFTGELFF
TRBJ2-7	TRBV30	few	-	TGTGCCTGGAGTCTGGCAGGGGATATTTGGGAGCAGTACTTC	CAWSLAGDIWEQYF
TRBJ1-6	TRBV7-3	-	TRBD1	TGTGCCAGCAGCGAGAGACAGGGTTCACCCCTCCACTTT	CASSERQGSPLHF
TRBJ2-7	TRBV27	-	-	TGTGCCAGCAGTTCGGACATTGGGGCCCGCTACGAGCAGTACTTC	CASSSDIGARYEQYF
TRBJ2-7	TRBV27	-	-	TGTGCCAGCAGTTTCGGACAGTCCTACGAGCAGTACTTC	CASSFGQSYEQYF
TRBJ1-2	TRBV5-6	-	-	TGTGCCAGCAGCCCGACTCCCCACTATGGCTACACCTTC	CASSPTPHYGYTF
TRBJ2-7	TRBV28	-	TRBD2	TGTGCCAGCAGCCTGACTCCCGGACTAGCGGGGGGGCCAGCGGGCGAGCAGTACTTC	CASSLTPGLAGGPAGEQYF
TRBJ2-5	TRBV7-7	once	-	TGTGCCAGCAGCTTAGGGGTTGGAGAGGCCCAGTACTTC	CASSLGVGEAQYF
TRBJ2-1	TRBV29-1	-	TRBD1	TGCAGCGTACCGGGACAGGGAAAATCCAATGAGCAGTTCTTC	CSVPGQGKSNEQFF
TRBJ1-5	TRBV5-1	-	-	TGCGCCAGCAGCTTGGGGGGAACAGGTATTAATCAGCCCCAGCATTTT	CASSLGGTGINQPQHF
TRBJ1-2	TRBV7-2	-	-	TGTGCCAGCAGCTCCCAGGTACCCTATGGCTACACCTTC	CASSSQVPYGYTF